The present T cell receptor beta chain was sequenced within a study of identical twins. General study points: A lower insertion count was a feature of abundant cord blood beta clonotypes, with no such feature in memory repertoires. Twin sharing of out-of-frame TCR alpha was underestimated by models in monozygotic pairs.

One entry per CDR3 protein, called by TCRdb with MiXCR from the 5' RACE reads. The sample has roughly 350,000 distinct CDR3 sequences; 9% to 15% are singletons. Looked up from germline, CDR1 is SGHAT and CDR2 is FQNNGV. Trimming removed 5 bases from V and 0 bases from J; junction bases left unmatched: 4. The CDR3 is 15 amino acids. The sample holds a few counts of this clonotype. The antigen remains undetermined. Another study also made use of these data, one on yellow fever vaccine responses in identical twins. That work adds: Reportedly, twins showed a vaccine T cell response that looked partly convergent and partly personalized.

The sequence derives from a young woman in good health. The gene calls are TRBV11-2 and TRBJ2-1; TRBD1 matches 7 bases. Sequenced sample: CD8+ T cells sorted from blood. CDR3 nucleotide sequence: TGTGCCAGCAGCACGACAGGGTTCTCCTACAATGAGCAGTTCTTC. As protein: CASSTTGFSYNEQFF. The full variable domain, in which reference TRBV11-2 and TRBJ2-1 provide the parts outside the CDR3, is EAGVAQSPRYKIIEKRQSVAFWCNPISGHATLYWYQQILGQGPKLLIQFQNNGVVDDSQLPKDRFSAERLKGVDSTLKIQPAKLEDSAVYLCASSTTGFSYNEQFFGPGTRLTVL.